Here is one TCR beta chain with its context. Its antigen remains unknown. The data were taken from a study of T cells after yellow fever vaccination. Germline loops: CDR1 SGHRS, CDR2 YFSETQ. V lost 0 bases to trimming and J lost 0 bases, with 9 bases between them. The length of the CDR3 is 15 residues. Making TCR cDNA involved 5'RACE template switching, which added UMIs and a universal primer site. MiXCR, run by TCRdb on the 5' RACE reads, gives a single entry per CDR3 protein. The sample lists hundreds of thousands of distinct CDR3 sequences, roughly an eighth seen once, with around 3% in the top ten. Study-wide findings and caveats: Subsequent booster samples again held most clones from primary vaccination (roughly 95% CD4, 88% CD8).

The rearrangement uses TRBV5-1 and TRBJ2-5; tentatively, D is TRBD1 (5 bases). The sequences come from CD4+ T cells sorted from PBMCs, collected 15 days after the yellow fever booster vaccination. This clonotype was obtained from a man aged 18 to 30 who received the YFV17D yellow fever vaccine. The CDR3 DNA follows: TGCGCCAGCAGCTTGGCAGGGCCGTACCAAGAGACCCAGTACTTC. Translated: CASSLAGPYQETQYF.